This is a list of T cell receptor beta chains from one sample in a study of cytomegalovirus exposure and HLA in healthy donors. Repertoires were generated with immunoSEQ multiplex PCR, while TCRdb's copy carries only in-frame clones and drops some. The sample includes 100,000 to 150,000 clones, approximately 87% of them seen just once. Input material: PBMCs. The receptor source for this set is a young man in good health and CMV-seropositive. Both conserved end residues are part of each CDR3. Fields, in order: CDR3 length, J gene, clone size, V gene, CDR3 protein. A row's size may be missing; if present it is once, few, many or a size class.

CDR3 length: 14
J gene: TRBJ1-5
clone size: NA
V gene: TRBV5-1
CDR3 protein: CASSLEGGDQPQHF

CDR3 length: 14
J gene: TRBJ1-2
clone size: NA
V gene: TRBV7-9
CDR3 protein: CASSLAGSGGGYTF

CDR3 length: 14
J gene: TRBJ1-1
clone size: few
V gene: TRBV5-4
CDR3 protein: CAYRGGFVNTEAFF

CDR3 length: 16
J gene: TRBJ2-3
clone size: NA
V gene: TRBV27
CDR3 protein: CASSLSSSGGTDTQYF

CDR3 length: 15
J gene: TRBJ2-3
clone size: few
V gene: TRBV6-5
CDR3 protein: CASTLGTGATDTQYF

CDR3 length: 17
J gene: TRBJ2-1
clone size: NA
V gene: TRBV4-2
CDR3 protein: CASSQDLSGGVPNEQFF

CDR3 length: 15
J gene: TRBJ1-6
clone size: NA
V gene: TRBV28
CDR3 protein: CASSLLAGRNSPLHF

CDR3 length: 15
J gene: TRBJ2-7
clone size: NA
V gene: TRBV1
CDR3 protein: CTSRTLSGAPYEQYF

CDR3 length: 12
J gene: TRBJ2-7
clone size: NA
V gene: TRBV28
CDR3 protein: CASTRDIYEQYF

CDR3 length: 13
J gene: TRBJ2-2
clone size: once
V gene: TRBV7-3
CDR3 protein: CASTRPGAGELFF

CDR3 length: 13
J gene: TRBJ1-4
clone size: NA
V gene: TRBV6-1
CDR3 protein: CASSWYSGEKLFF

CDR3 length: 17
J gene: TRBJ2-1
clone size: NA
V gene: TRBV4-1
CDR3 protein: CASSQTPTGTNYNEQFF

CDR3 length: 14
J gene: TRBJ1-1
clone size: NA
V gene: TRBV5-4
CDR3 protein: CASSLGTGLTEAFF

CDR3 length: 14
J gene: TRBJ2-7
clone size: NA
V gene: TRBV10-3
CDR3 protein: CAISVAQGYNEQYF

CDR3 length: 13
J gene: TRBJ2-7
clone size: NA
V gene: TRBV11-3
CDR3 protein: CASRHTGEDEQYF

CDR3 length: 11
J gene: TRBJ2-3
clone size: NA
V gene: TRBV30
CDR3 protein: CAWSSADTQYF

CDR3 length: 14
J gene: TRBJ1-4
clone size: NA
V gene: TRBV30
CDR3 protein: CAWSGEDRDEKLFF

CDR3 length: 13
J gene: TRBJ2-5
clone size: few
V gene: TRBV2
CDR3 protein: CASEVDAGETQYF

CDR3 length: 13
J gene: TRBJ2-2
clone size: NA
V gene: TRBV11-2
CDR3 protein: CASSLRGTGELFF

CDR3 length: 14
J gene: TRBJ2-5
clone size: NA
V gene: TRBV7-8
CDR3 protein: CASTLAGGMETQYF

CDR3 length: 14
J gene: TRBJ2-5
clone size: NA
V gene: TRBV28
CDR3 protein: CASSLGLAEGTQYF

CDR3 length: 16
J gene: TRBJ2-3
clone size: NA
V gene: TRBV27
CDR3 protein: CASSPYGQGITDTQYF

CDR3 length: 14
J gene: TRBJ2-2
clone size: NA
V gene: TRBV18
CDR3 protein: CASSPYGDTGELFF

CDR3 length: 21
J gene: TRBJ2-7
clone size: NA
V gene: TRBV7-3
CDR3 protein: CASSLTLSRRPGVGSSYEQYF

CDR3 length: 13
J gene: TRBJ2-3
clone size: NA
V gene: TRBV9
CDR3 protein: CASSLTGADTQYF

CDR3 length: 12
J gene: TRBJ2-3
clone size: NA
V gene: TRBV7-8
CDR3 protein: CASSPRTDTQYF

CDR3 length: 15
J gene: TRBJ1-3
clone size: NA
V gene: TRBV19
CDR3 protein: CASSMGRFSGNTIYF

CDR3 length: 16
J gene: TRBJ2-2
clone size: few
V gene: TRBV10-3
CDR3 protein: CAISESGLAGPGELFF

CDR3 length: 14
J gene: TRBJ1-1
clone size: NA
V gene: TRBV10-1
CDR3 protein: CASRQGGVDTEAFF

CDR3 length: 12
J gene: TRBJ2-1
clone size: NA
V gene: TRBV14
CDR3 protein: CASSLVSNEQFF

CDR3 length: 14
J gene: TRBJ1-1
clone size: once
V gene: TRBV29-1
CDR3 protein: CSVDYLGQGIEAFF

CDR3 length: 13
J gene: TRBJ2-5
clone size: few
V gene: TRBV5-6
CDR3 protein: CASSLGRDETQYF

CDR3 length: 14
J gene: TRBJ1-2
clone size: NA
V gene: TRBV5-4
CDR3 protein: CASSLGGAAKGYTF

CDR3 length: 14
J gene: TRBJ1-5
clone size: few
V gene: TRBV4-1
CDR3 protein: CASSPIGGNQPQHF

CDR3 length: 16
J gene: TRBJ1-5
clone size: NA
V gene: TRBV19
CDR3 protein: CASKSPRDSLNQPQHF

CDR3 length: 13
J gene: TRBJ2-2
clone size: NA
V gene: TRBV5-1
CDR3 protein: CASSYTSAGELFF

CDR3 length: 17
J gene: TRBJ2-3
clone size: NA
V gene: TRBV5-1
CDR3 protein: CASSFGTSGMSTDTQYF

CDR3 length: 15
J gene: TRBJ2-1
clone size: NA
V gene: TRBV11-3
CDR3 protein: CASSLGGPSYNEQFF

CDR3 length: 14
J gene: TRBJ1-1
clone size: NA
V gene: TRBV29-1
CDR3 protein: CSVEGGQTNTEAFF

CDR3 length: 18
J gene: TRBJ2-1
clone size: NA
V gene: TRBV14
CDR3 protein: CASSQDLVFRGGYNEQFF

CDR3 length: 15
J gene: TRBJ2-2
clone size: NA
V gene: TRBV6-1
CDR3 protein: CASSPTWQSTGELFF

CDR3 length: 14
J gene: TRBJ1-2
clone size: once
V gene: TRBV30
CDR3 protein: CAWSVDRGYHGYTF

CDR3 length: 15
J gene: TRBJ1-1
clone size: NA
V gene: TRBV7-3
CDR3 protein: CASSPGGTGRPEAFF

CDR3 length: 13
J gene: TRBJ2-7
clone size: NA
V gene: TRBV7-7
CDR3 protein: CASSLEGGYEQYF

CDR3 length: 13
J gene: TRBJ1-2
clone size: once
V gene: TRBV5-1
CDR3 protein: CASSQDTWDGYTF

CDR3 length: 14
J gene: TRBJ2-3
clone size: NA
V gene: TRBV7-9
CDR3 protein: CASSFGQSTDTQYF

CDR3 length: 13
J gene: TRBJ1-1
clone size: NA
V gene: TRBV30
CDR3 protein: CAWSPGGNTEAFF

CDR3 length: 14
J gene: TRBJ1-2
clone size: NA
V gene: TRBV11-2
CDR3 protein: CASSFIGGQYGYTF

CDR3 length: 16
J gene: TRBJ2-1
clone size: few
V gene: TRBV5-6
CDR3 protein: CASSLGTGGGIAEQFF

CDR3 length: 17
J gene: TRBJ2-2
clone size: once
V gene: TRBV5-4
CDR3 protein: CASSLVAAQRNTGELFF

CDR3 length: 15
J gene: TRBJ2-7
clone size: NA
V gene: TRBV28
CDR3 protein: CASSLHGQGVNEQYF

CDR3 length: 17
J gene: TRBJ1-5
clone size: NA
V gene: TRBV19
CDR3 protein: CASSTRDRAYSNQPQHF

CDR3 length: 15
J gene: TRBJ2-2
clone size: NA
V gene: TRBV9
CDR3 protein: CASSVRQGGTGELFF

CDR3 length: 13
J gene: TRBJ1-1
clone size: once
V gene: TRBV19
CDR3 protein: CASSATVNTEAFF

CDR3 length: 17
J gene: TRBJ2-2
clone size: NA
V gene: TRBV25-1
CDR3 protein: CASSSPAGQGNTGELFF